This TCR beta chain was sequenced for a study of T cell repertoires in cytomegalovirus infection. Study summary: Public TCR beta signatures indicated both CMV infection and matching HLA type.

TCRdb fed the reads into MiXCR, producing one record per CDR3 protein. The table shows about 120,000 distinct CDR3 sequences, with over 9% occurring only once. A few counts support this clonotype. Antigen specificity is unknown. Between the trimmed V and J ends, which lost 9 bases and 9 bases, there was a span of 21 bases. The CDR3 runs to 14 residues. CDR1 is LNHDA, CDR2 SQIVND, per germline (reference sequence). The chain uses TRBV19 and TRBJ2-1; the D call may be TRBD1 or TRBD2 (5 bases each). The TCR originated in a human donor in good health (CMV status not recorded). Some clones in this sample may be carry-over from other donors' samples. The sample comprised PBMCs, sequenced either directly or after in vitro stimulation (not recorded which). This chain's CDR3 is CARKPRDPASEQFF. In DNA, the CDR3 is TGTGCCAGGAAGCCCCGGGACCCCGCAAGTGAGCAGTTCTTC.